This note documents a single T cell receptor beta chain sequence. Its antigen is not known. These data originate in a study of cytomegalovirus exposure and HLA in healthy donors. General study results and limits: Association with HLA alleles at 0.05 false discovery rate was found for about 17,000 TCR beta sequences in a later analysis.

The PCR made use of 60 Vbeta and 13 Jbeta primers. TCRdb's table, derived via immunoSEQ multiplex PCR, lists solely in-frame clones and lacks some. In the table there are roughly 200,000 clones, more than 60% of which are singletons. The V segment lost 1 base and the J segment 2 bases; nucleotides outside the gene matches: 9. CDR3 length: 18 amino acids. CDR1 SGHTA and CDR2 FQGTGA come from the germline V gene. The sequence was obtained from a woman in her sixties in good health and CMV-seropositive. This chain joins TRBV7-3 and TRBJ2-1, with TRBD2 matching over 9 bases. The material sequenced was PBMCs. DNA of the CDR3: TGTGCCAGCAGCTTAATGGTTTTGGGCGGGGGGGCCTACAATGAGCAGTTCTTC. This codes for CASSLMVLGGGAYNEQFF.